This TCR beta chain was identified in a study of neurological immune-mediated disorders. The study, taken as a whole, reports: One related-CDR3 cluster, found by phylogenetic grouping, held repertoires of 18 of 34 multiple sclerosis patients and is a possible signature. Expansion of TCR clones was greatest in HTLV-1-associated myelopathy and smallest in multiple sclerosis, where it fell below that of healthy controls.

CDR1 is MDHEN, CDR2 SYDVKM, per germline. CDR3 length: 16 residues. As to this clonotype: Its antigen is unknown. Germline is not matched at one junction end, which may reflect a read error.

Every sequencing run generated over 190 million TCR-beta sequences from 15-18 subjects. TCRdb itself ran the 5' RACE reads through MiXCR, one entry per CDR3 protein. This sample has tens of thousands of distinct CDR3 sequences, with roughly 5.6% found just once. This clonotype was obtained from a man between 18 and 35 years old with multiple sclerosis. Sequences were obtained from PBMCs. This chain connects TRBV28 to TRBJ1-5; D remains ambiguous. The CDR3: CASSLGTRYSNQPQNF. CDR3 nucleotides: TGTGCCAGCAGTTTAGGAACACGGTATAGCAATCAGCCCCAGAATTTT.